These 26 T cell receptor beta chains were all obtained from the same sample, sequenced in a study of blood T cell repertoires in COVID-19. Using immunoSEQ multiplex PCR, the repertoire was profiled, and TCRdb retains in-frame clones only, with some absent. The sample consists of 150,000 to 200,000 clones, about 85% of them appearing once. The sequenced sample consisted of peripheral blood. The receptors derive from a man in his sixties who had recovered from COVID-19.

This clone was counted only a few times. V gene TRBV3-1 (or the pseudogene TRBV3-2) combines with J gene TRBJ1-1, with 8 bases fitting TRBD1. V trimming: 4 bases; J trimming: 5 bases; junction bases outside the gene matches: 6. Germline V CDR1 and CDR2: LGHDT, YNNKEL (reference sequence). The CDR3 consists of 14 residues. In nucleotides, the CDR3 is TGTGCCAGCAGCCTTCCGGGACAGGTTACTGAAGCTTTCTTT. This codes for CASSLPGQVTEAFF.

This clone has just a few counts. CDR3 sequence reads: CASSQVRPSGALNTGELFF. The CDR3 DNA follows: TGCGCCAGCAGCCAAGTACGTCCAAGCGGGGCCTTGAACACCGGGGAGCTGTTTTTT. V gene TRBV4-3 combines with J gene TRBJ2-2; 7 bases match TRBD2. V shed 1 base, J shed 1 base, and the junction held 12 bases outside the gene matches. The CDR3 length is 19 residues. The germline CDR1 and CDR2 sequences are LGHNA and YSLEER.

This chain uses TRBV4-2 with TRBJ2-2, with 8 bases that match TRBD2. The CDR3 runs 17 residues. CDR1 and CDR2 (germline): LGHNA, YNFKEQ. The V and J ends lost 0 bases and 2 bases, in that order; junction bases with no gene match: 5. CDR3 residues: CASSQEVGGANTGELFF. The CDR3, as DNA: TGTGCCAGCAGCCAAGAGGTCGGGGGGGCCAACACCGGGGAGCTGTTTTTT.

CDR3 sequence: CASSITGAVNTEAFF. CDR3 bases: TGTGCCAGTAGTATCACAGGGGCAGTGAACACTGAAGCTTTCTTT. The chain joins TRBV19 to TRBJ1-1, with TRBD1 matching 7 bases. V lost 3 bases to trimming and J lost 0 bases; unmatched junction nucleotides: 4. CDR1 LNHDA and CDR2 SQIVND come from the germline V gene (reference sequence). This CDR3 spans 15 amino acids.

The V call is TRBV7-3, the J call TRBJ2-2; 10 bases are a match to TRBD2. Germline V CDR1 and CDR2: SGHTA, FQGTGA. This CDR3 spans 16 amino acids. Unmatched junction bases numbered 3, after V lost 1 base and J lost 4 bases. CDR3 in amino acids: CASSLNSGGVTGELFF. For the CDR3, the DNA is TGTGCCAGCAGCTTAAACAGCGGGGGGGTCACCGGGGAGCTGTTTTTT.

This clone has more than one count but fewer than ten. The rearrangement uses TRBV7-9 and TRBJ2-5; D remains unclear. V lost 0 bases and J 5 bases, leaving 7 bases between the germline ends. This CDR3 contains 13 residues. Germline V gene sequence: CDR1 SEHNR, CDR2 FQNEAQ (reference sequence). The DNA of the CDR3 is TGTGCCAGCAGCTTAGCGTCCCGGGAGACCCAGTACTTC. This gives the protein CASSLASRETQYF.

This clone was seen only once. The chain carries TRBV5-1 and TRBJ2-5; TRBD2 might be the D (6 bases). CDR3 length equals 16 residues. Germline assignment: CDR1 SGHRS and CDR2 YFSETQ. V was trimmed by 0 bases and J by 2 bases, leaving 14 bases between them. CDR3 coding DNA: TGCGCCAGCAGCTTGGTCGGGGCGCGGGATCAAGAGACCCAGTACTTC. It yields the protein CASSLVGARDQETQYF.

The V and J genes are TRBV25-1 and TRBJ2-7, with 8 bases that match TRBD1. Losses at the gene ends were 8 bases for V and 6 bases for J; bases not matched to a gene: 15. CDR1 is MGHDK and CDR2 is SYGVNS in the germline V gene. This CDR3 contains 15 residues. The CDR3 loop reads CASLRQGAKGGEQYF. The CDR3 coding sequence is TGTGCCAGCCTTCGGCAGGGGGCAAAAGGTGGCGAGCAGTACTTC.

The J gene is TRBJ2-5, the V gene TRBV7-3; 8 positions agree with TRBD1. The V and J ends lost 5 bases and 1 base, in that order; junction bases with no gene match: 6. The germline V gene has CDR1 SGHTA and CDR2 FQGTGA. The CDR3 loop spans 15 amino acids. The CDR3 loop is CASSRGGTGQETQYF. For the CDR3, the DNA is TGTGCCAGCAGCCGAGGAGGGACAGGCCAAGAGACCCAGTACTTC.

In nucleotides, the CDR3 is TGTGCCAGCAGCGTAGGAGGTCTCAGCCTGGATACGCAGTATTTT. Its translation is CASSVGGLSLDTQYF. The genes are TRBV9 and TRBJ2-3; D uncertain. Per the germline V gene, CDR1 is SGDLS and CDR2 is YYNGEE. The V and J ends lost 0 bases and 6 bases respectively, with 14 bases between them. The CDR3 spans 15 residues.

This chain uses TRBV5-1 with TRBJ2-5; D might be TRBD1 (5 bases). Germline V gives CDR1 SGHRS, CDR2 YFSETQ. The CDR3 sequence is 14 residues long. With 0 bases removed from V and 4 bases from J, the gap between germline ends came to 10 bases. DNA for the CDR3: TGCGCCAGCAGCTTGGGAATTGGGGCAGAGACCCAGTACTTC. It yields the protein CASSLGIGAETQYF.

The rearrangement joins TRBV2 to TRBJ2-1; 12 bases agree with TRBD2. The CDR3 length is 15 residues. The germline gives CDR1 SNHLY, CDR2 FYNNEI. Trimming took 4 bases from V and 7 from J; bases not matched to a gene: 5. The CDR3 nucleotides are TGTGCCAGCAGTGCTAGCGGGGGGGCGGTGAATGAGCAGTTCTTC. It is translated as CASSASGGAVNEQFF.

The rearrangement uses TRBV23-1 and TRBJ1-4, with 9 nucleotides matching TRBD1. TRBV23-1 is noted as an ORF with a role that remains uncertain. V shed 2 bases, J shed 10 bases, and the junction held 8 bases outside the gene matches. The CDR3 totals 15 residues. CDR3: CASSQGGQGKGKLFF. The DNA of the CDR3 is TGCGCCAGCAGTCAAGGGGGACAGGGCAAGGGAAAACTGTTTTTT.

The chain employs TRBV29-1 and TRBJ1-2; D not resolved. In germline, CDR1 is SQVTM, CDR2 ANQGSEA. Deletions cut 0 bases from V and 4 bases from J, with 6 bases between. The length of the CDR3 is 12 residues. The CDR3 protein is CSVEDRGYGYTF. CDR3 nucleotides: TGCAGCGTTGAAGATAGAGGCTATGGCTACACCTTC.

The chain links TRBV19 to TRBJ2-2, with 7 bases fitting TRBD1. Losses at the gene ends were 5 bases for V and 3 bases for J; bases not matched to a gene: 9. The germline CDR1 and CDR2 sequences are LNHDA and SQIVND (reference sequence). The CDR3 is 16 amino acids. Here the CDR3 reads CASSQTRDRYTGELFF. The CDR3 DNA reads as TGTGCCAGTAGTCAGACACGGGACAGATACACCGGGGAGCTGTTTTTT.

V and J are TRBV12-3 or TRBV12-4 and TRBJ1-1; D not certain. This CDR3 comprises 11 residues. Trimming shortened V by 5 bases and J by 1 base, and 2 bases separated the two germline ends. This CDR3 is CASSRNTEAFF. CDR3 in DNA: TGTGCCAGCAGTCGGAACACTGAAGCTTTCTTT.

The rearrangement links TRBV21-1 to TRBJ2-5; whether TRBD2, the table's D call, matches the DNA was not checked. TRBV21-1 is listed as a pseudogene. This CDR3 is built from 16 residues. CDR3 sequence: CASSARGGGPWETQYF. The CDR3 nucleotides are TGTGCCAGCAGCGCAAGGGGGGGCGGGCCGTGGGAGACCCAGTACTTC.

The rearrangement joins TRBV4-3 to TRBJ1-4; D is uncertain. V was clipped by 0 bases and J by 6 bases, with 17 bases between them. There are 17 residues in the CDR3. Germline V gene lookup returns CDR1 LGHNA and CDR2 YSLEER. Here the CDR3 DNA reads TGCGCCAGCAGCCAAGAGCCCCGACTTAGCCCCGATGAAAAACTGTTTTTT. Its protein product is CASSQEPRLSPDEKLFF.

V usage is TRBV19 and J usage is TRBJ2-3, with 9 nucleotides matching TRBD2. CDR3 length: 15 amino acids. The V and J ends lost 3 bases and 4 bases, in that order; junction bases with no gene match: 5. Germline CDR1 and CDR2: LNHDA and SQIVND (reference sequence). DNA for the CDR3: TGTGCCAGTAGTATGCCGCGGGGGGGCCCAGATACGCAGTATTTT. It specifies CASSMPRGGPDTQYF.

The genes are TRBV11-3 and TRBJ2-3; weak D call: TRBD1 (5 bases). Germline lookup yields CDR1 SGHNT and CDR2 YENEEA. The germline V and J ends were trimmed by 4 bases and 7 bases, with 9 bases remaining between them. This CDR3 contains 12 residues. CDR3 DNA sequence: TGTGCCAGCAGCTCCGACAGTTATACGCAGTATTTT. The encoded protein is CASSSDSYTQYF.

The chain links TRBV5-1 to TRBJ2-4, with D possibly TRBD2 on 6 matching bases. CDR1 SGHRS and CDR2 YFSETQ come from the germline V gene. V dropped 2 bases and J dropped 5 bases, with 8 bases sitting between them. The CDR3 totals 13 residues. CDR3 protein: CASSLPGENIQYF. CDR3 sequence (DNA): TGCGCCAGCAGCTTACCGGGAGAAAACATTCAGTACTTC.

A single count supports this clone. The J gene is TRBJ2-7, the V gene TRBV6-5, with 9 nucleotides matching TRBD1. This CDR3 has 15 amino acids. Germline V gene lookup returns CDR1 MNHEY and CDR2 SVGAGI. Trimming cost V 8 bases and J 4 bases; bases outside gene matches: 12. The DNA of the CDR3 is TGTGCCAGCGGACGATCAACAGGGGGCGCGTACGAGCAGTACTTC. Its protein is CASGRSTGGAYEQYF.

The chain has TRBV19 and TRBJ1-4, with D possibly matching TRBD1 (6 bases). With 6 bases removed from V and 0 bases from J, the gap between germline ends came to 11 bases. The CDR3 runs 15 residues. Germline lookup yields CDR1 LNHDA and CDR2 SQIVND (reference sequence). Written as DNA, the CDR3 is TGTGCCAGTAGCACAGGGACCGCAACTAATGAAAAACTGTTTTTT. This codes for CASSTGTATNEKLFF.

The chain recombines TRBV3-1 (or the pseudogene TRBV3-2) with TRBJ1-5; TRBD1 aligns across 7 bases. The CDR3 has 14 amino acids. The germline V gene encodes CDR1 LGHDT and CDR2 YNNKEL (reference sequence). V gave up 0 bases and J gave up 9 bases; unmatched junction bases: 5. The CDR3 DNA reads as TGTGCCAGCAGCCAAGAAACAGGGGACCCGCCCCAGCATTTT. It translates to CASSQETGDPPQHF.

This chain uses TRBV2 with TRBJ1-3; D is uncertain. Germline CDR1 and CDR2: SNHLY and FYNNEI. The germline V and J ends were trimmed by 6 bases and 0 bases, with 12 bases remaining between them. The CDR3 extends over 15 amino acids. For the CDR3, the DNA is TGTGCCAGCAGACTCGCTACCATCTCTGGAAACACCATATATTTT. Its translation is CASRLATISGNTIYF.

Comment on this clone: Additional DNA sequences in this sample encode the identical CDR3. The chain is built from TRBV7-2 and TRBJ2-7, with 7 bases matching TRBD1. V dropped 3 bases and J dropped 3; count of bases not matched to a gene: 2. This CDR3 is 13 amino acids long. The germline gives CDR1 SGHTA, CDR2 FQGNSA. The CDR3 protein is CASSLDRSYEQYF. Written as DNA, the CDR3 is TGTGCCAGCAGCTTGGACAGGAGCTACGAGCAGTACTTC. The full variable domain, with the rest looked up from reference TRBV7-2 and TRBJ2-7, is GAGVSQSPSNKVTEKGKDVELRCDPISGHTALYWYRQSLGQGLEFLIYFQGNSAPDKSGLPSDRFSAERTGGSVSTLTIQRTQQEDSAVYLCASSLDRSYEQYFGPGTRLTVT.